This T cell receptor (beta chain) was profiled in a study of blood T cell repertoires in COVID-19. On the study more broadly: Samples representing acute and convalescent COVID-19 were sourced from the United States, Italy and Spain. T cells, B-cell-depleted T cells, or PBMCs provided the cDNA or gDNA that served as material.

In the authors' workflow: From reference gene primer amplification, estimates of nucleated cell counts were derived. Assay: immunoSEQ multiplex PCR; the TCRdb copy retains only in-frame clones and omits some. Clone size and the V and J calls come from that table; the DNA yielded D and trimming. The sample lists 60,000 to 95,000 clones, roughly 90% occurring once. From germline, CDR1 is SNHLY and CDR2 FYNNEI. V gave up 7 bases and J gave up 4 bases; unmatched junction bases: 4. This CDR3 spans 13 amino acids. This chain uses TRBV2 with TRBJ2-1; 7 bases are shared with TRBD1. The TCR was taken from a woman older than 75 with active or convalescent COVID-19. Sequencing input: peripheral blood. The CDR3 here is CASNTGEYNEQFF. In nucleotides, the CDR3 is TGTGCCAGCAACACAGGGGAGTACAATGAGCAGTTCTTC.